This TCR beta chain was observed in a study of T-cell memory formation after mild COVID-19. As for the study in general: Across donors, TCR clusters were largely donor specific.

Germline values: CDR1 SGHTA, CDR2 FQGNSA. The CDR3 sequence is 15 residues long. J gave up 1 base and V 5 bases, and 5 bases lay outside the gene matches. Each CDR3 protein is one row after TCRdb ran MiXCR on the 5' RACE reads. The table shows roughly 150,000 distinct CDR3 sequences, with about an eighth occurring only once. Sequencing was performed on PBMCs or a T cell subset sorted from them (not recorded which). This chain links TRBV7-2 with TRBJ2-1; the match to TRBD2 covers 7 bases. The source is a man between 18 and 35 years old who had mild COVID-19 (a few samples of this study predate the infection). Cell type and time point are not known. The CDR3 sequence is CASSTLAASYNEQFF. The CDR3 DNA is TGTGCCAGCAGCACCCTAGCGGCATCCTACAATGAGCAGTTCTTC.